This passage covers 17 T cell receptor beta chains from one sample sequenced in a study of blood T cell repertoires in COVID-19. This table comes from immunoSEQ multiplex PCR, and its TCRdb copy is limited to in-frame clones, with some not included. The sample includes 250,000 or so clones, more than 70% of them seen just once. Sequenced: peripheral blood. The receptors here all came from a man older than 75 with acute or convalescent COVID-19.

The chain links TRBV7-9 to TRBJ1-5, with D unclear. CDR3 size: 14 residues. In germline, CDR1 is SEHNR, CDR2 FQNEAQ (reference sequence). V was pared by 5 bases and J by 4 bases, with 12 bases between. Written as DNA, the CDR3 is TGTGCCAGCAGCCAAGCCACAGCAAATCAGCCCCAGCATTTT. The encoded protein is CASSQATANQPQHF.

The chain combines TRBV3-1 (or the pseudogene TRBV3-2) with TRBJ2-7, with TRBD2 matching over 8 bases. Germline CDR1 and CDR2: LGHDT and YNNKEL (reference sequence). V lost 10 bases, J lost 8 bases, and 10 bases stayed unmatched. This CDR3 is 12 amino acids long. The CDR3 DNA follows: TGTGCCACCTCCGGGACTAGTCTGAAGCAGTACTTC. Its protein is CATSGTSLKQYF.

The sample holds one count of this clone. The chain joins TRBV5-1 to TRBJ1-1; perhaps TRBD1 as D (5 bases). This CDR3 spans 14 amino acids. CDR1 and CDR2 from the germline V gene are SGHRS and YFSETQ. V shed 3 bases and J shed 2 bases, with 11 bases lying between them. The CDR3 nucleotides are TGCGCCAGCAGCTACAACAGGCAAAACACTGAAGCTTTCTTT. Protein sequence: CASSYNRQNTEAFF.

The V and J genes are TRBV5-8 and TRBJ2-1; D gene ambiguous. Germline V gene sequence: CDR1 SGHTS, CDR2 YDEGEE. The CDR3 length is 15 residues. Trimming cost V 0 bases and J 0 bases, with 7 bases left between them. DNA of the CDR3: TGTGCCAGCAGCTTGGGCGAGAGCTCCTACAATGAGCAGTTCTTC. Translated, it gives CASSLGESSYNEQFF.

The chain has TRBV11-3 and TRBJ2-7, with TRBD1 matching over 9 bases. Per the germline V gene, CDR1 is SGHNT and CDR2 is YENEEA. This CDR3 is built from 14 residues. V was pared by 5 bases and J by 2 bases, with 4 bases of the junction left unmatched. The CDR3: CASSLGTGPYEQYF. In DNA, the CDR3 is TGTGCCAGCAGCCTCGGGACAGGGCCCTACGAGCAGTACTTC.

The rearrangement uses TRBV6-1 and TRBJ1-6; 9 bases line up with TRBD1. From germline, CDR1 is MNHNS and CDR2 SASEGT. This CDR3 is 15 amino acids long. Losses at the gene ends were 2 bases for V and 10 bases for J; bases not matched to a gene: 6. CDR3 residues: CASSEILDRGSPLHF. The CDR3 DNA sequence: TGTGCCAGCAGTGAAATATTGGACAGGGGATCACCCCTCCACTTT.

Only a few counts were recorded for this clone. V and J are TRBV3-1 (or the pseudogene TRBV3-2) and TRBJ1-5, with a weak D call TRBD1 (5 bases). There are 17 residues in the CDR3. The germline CDR1 and CDR2 sequences are LGHDT and YNNKEL (reference sequence). V lost 1 base and J lost 2, with 15 bases in between. CDR3 nucleotide sequence: TGTGCCAGCAGCCAAGCTGGGGCGGGGAACCGCAATCAGCCCCAGCATTTT. This encodes CASSQAGAGNRNQPQHF.

The chain combines TRBV28 with TRBJ1-5; weak D call: TRBD1 (5 bases). This CDR3 is 14 amino acids long. The germline V and J ends were trimmed by 8 bases and 4 bases, with 15 bases remaining between them. Germline-derived CDR1 and CDR2 are MDHEN and SYDVKM. DNA of the CDR3: TGTGCCAGCCAACGACAGATCATTAATCAGCCCCAGCATTTT. Translation gives CASQRQIINQPQHF.

The J gene is TRBJ2-7, the V gene TRBV3-1 (or the pseudogene TRBV3-2), with D possibly matching TRBD1 (6 bases). V was clipped by 1 base and J by 5 bases, with 12 bases between them. CDR3 length: 14 amino acids. Germline lookup yields CDR1 LGHDT and CDR2 YNNKEL (reference sequence). CDR3 amino acids: CASSQGQVVHEQYF. In nucleotides, the CDR3 is TGTGCCAGCAGCCAAGGACAGGTGGTCCACGAGCAGTACTTC.

This chain connects TRBV10-2 to TRBJ2-7, with TRBD1 as a possible D gene (5 bases). This CDR3 is 15 amino acids long. V was clipped by 2 bases and J by 0 bases, with 11 bases between them. From germline, CDR1 is WSHSY and CDR2 SAAADI. The DNA for the CDR3 is TGCGCCAGCAGTGAGGAGAATAGGGGCTCCTACGAGCAGTACTTC. As protein: CASSEENRGSYEQYF.

The chain recombines TRBV11-1 with TRBJ2-7; D is ambiguous. The germline CDR1 and CDR2 sequences are SGHAT and FQDESV (reference sequence). Trimming pared 5 bases from V and 5 bases from J, leaving 16 bases between. The CDR3 loop spans 14 amino acids. CDR3 residues: CASSLKRVSNEQYF. CDR3 bases: TGTGCCAGCAGCCTTAAACGGGTCAGTAACGAGCAGTACTTC.

Turning to this clone: Compared with germline, one end of the junction differs, possibly owing to a read error. V gene TRBV24-1 combines with J gene TRBJ1-2; D is uncertain. Germline V gene data show CDR1 as KGHDR and CDR2 as SFDVKD. The CDR3 consists of 12 residues. The CDR3 loop is CATSDLRSKPYF. The DNA for the CDR3 is TGTGCCACCAGTGATTTGCGTAGCAAGCCGTACTTC.

Here the CDR3 DNA reads TGTGCCAGCAGCTCTCGACAGGGTTATAATTCACCCCTCCACTTT. It encodes CASSSRQGYNSPLHF. The chain couples TRBV7-2 to TRBJ1-6; the match to TRBD1 covers 7 bases. The CDR3 contains 15 residues. Germline CDR1 and CDR2: SGHTA and FQGNSA. Trimming at V came to 4 bases and at J to 4 bases, leaving 4 bases not matched to a gene.

The V gene is TRBV3-1 (or the pseudogene TRBV3-2), the J gene TRBJ2-5, with TRBD1 matching 7 bases. The V segment lost 4 bases and the J segment 1 base; nucleotides outside the gene matches: 3. CDR3 size: 14 residues. From germline, CDR1 is LGHDT and CDR2 YNNKEL (reference sequence). The CDR3 here is CASSPGTVQETQYF. The DNA of the CDR3 is TGTGCCAGCAGCCCGGGGACAGTCCAAGAGACCCAGTACTTC.

The V call is TRBV7-9, the J call TRBJ2-5; D is unresolved. Trimming removed 1 base at V and 0 bases at J, with 9 bases between. Germline V gene lookup returns CDR1 SEHNR and CDR2 FQNEAQ (reference sequence). CDR3 length equals 15 residues. The CDR3 DNA sequence: TGTGCCAGCAGCTTAGGAGACGGGTACCAAGAGACCCAGTACTTC. Protein sequence: CASSLGDGYQETQYF. The full variable domain, with the rest looked up from reference TRBV7-9 and TRBJ2-5, is DTGVSQNPRHKITKRGQNVTFRCDPISEHNRLYWYRQTLGQGPEFLTYFQNEAQLEKSRLLSDRFSAERPKGSFSTLEIQRTEQGDSAMYLCASSLGDGYQETQYFGPGTRLLVL.

The genes are TRBV3-1 (or the pseudogene TRBV3-2) and TRBJ2-1, with D hard to call. The length of the CDR3 is 14 residues. CDR1 LGHDT and CDR2 YNNKEL come from the germline V gene (reference sequence). The V and J ends lost 0 bases and 9 bases respectively, with 12 bases between them. CDR3 nucleotide sequence: TGTGCCAGCAGCCAAGATCTTAGAAGTTCTGAGCAGTTCTTC. This gives the protein CASSQDLRSSEQFF.

The gene calls are TRBV6-5 and TRBJ2-1; a possible D gene is TRBD2 (5 bases). V lost 5 bases and J lost 3, with 11 bases in between. The length of the CDR3 is 14 residues. CDR1 and CDR2 from the germline V gene are MNHEY and SVGAGI. The DNA for the CDR3 is TGTGCCAGCAGTCCCCTCGGACTCTACAATGAGCAGTTCTTC. It translates to CASSPLGLYNEQFF.